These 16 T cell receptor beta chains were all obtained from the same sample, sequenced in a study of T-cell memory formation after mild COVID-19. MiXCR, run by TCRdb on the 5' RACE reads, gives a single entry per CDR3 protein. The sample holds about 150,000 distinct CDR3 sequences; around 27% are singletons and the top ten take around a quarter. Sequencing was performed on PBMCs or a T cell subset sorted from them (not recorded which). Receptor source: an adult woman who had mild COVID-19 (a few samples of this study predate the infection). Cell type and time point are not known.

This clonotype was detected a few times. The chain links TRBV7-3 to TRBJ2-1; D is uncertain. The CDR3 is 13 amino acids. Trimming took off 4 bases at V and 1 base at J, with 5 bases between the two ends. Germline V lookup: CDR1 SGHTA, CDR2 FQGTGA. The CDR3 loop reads CASSSQSYNEQFF. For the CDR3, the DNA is TGTGCCAGCAGCTCCCAGTCCTACAATGAGCAGTTCTTC.

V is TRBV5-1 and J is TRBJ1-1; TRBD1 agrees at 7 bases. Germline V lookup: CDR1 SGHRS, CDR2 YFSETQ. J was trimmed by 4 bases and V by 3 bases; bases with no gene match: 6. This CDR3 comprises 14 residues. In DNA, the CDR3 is TGCGCCAGCAGCTCCGGGAGGGGGCCCACTGAAGCTTTCTTT. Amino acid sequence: CASSSGRGPTEAFF.

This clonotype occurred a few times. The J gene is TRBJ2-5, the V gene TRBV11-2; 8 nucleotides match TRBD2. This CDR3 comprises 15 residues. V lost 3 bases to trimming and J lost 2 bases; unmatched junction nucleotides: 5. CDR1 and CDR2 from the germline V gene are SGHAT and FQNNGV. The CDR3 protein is CASSFRGGRQETQYF. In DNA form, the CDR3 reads TGTGCCAGCAGCTTTCGTGGCGGGAGGCAAGAGACCCAGTACTTC.

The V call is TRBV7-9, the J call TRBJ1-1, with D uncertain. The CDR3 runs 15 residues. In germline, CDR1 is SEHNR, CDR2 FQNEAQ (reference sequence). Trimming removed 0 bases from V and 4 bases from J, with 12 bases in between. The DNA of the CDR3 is TGTGCCAGCAGCTTAGCTCACTCGACGGGCACTGAAGCTTTCTTT. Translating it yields CASSLAHSTGTEAFF.

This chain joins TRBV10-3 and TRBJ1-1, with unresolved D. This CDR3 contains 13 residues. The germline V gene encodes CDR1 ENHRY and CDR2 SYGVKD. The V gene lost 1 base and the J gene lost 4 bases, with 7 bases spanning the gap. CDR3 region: CAISEYEGTEAFF. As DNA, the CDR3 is TGTGCCATCAGTGAGTATGAGGGCACTGAAGCTTTCTTT.

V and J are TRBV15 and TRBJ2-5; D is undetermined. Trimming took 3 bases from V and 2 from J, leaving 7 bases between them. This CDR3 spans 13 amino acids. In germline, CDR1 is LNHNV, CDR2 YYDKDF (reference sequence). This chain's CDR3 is CATSRSVQETQYF. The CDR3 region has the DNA TGTGCCACCAGCAGGAGCGTTCAAGAGACCCAGTACTTC. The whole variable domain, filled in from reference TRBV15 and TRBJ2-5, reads DAMVIQNPRYQVTQFGKPVTLSCSQTLNHNVMYWYQQKSSQAPKLLFHYYDKDFNNEADTPDNFQSRRPNTSFCFLDIRSPGLGDTAMYLCATSRSVQETQYFGPGTRLLVL.

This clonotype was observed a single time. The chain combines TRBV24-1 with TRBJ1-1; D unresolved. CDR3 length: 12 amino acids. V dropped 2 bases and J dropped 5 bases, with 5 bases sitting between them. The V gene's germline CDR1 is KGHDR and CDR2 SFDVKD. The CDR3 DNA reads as TGTGCCACCAGTGATTGGAATACTGAAGCTTTCTTT. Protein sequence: CATSDWNTEAFF.

The CDR3 loop reads CASSIDRGFDLANYGYTF. The CDR3 DNA sequence: TGTGCCAGTAGTATCGACAGGGGGTTCGATCTTGCTAACTATGGCTACACCTTC. The J gene is TRBJ1-2, the V gene TRBV19; 9 positions match TRBD1. The length of the CDR3 is 18 residues. CDR1 is LNHDA, CDR2 SQIVND, per germline (reference sequence). V shed 3 bases, J shed 0 bases, and the junction held 11 bases outside the gene matches.

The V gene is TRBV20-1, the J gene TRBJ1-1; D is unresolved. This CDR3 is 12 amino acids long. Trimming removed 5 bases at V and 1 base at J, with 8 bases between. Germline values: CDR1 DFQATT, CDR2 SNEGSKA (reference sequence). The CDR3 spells CSAPIGNTEAFF. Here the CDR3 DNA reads TGCAGTGCTCCAATCGGGAACACTGAAGCTTTCTTT.

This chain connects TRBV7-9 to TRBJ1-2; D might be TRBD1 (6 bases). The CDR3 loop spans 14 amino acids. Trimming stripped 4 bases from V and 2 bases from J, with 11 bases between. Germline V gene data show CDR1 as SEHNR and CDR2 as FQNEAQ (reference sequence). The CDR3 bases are TGTGCCAGCAGCTCGGGACACCCAAACTATGGCTACACCTTC. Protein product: CASSSGHPNYGYTF.

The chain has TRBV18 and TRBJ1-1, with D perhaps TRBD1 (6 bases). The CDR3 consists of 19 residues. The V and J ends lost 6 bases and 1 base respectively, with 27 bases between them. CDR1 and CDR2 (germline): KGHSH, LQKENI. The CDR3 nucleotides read TGTGCCAGCTCGCATAGGGACGTGGGGGCCAGACTAGAGAACACTGAAGCTTTCTTT. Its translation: CASSHRDVGARLENTEAFF.

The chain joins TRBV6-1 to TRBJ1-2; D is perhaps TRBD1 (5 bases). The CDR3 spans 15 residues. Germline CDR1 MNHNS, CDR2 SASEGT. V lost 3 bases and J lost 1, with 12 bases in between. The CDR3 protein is CASSDLRDLNYGYTF. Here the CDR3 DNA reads TGTGCCAGCAGTGACCTCCGGGACCTTAACTATGGCTACACCTTC.

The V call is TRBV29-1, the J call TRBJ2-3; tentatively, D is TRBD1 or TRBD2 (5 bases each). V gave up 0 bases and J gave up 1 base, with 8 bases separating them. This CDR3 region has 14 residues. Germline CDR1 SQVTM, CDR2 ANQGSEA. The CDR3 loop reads CSVEEGDRTDTQYF. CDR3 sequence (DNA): TGCAGCGTTGAAGAAGGGGACCGCACAGATACGCAGTATTTT.

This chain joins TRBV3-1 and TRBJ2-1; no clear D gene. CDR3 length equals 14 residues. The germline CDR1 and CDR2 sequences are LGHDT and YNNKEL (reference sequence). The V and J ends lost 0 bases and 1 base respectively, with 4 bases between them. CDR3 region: CASSQDGSYNEQFF. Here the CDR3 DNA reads TGTGCCAGCAGCCAAGATGGGTCCTACAATGAGCAGTTCTTC.

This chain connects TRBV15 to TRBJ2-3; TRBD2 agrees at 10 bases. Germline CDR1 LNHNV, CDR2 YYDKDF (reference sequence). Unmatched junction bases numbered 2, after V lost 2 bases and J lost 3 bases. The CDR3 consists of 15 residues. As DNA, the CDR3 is TGTGCCACCAGCAGACTTAGCGGGGGGACAGATACGCAGTATTTT. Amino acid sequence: CATSRLSGGTDTQYF. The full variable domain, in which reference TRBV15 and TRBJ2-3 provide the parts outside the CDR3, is DAMVIQNPRYQVTQFGKPVTLSCSQTLNHNVMYWYQQKSSQAPKLLFHYYDKDFNNEADTPDNFQSRRPNTSFCFLDIRSPGLGDTAMYLCATSRLSGGTDTQYFGPGTRLTVL.

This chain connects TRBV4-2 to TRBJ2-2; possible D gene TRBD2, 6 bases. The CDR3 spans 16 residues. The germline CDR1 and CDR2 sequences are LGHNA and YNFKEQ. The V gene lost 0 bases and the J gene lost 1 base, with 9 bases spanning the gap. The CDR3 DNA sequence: TGTGCCAGCAGCCAAGATTTGCGGGAGAACACCGGGGAGCTGTTTTTT. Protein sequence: CASSQDLRENTGELFF.